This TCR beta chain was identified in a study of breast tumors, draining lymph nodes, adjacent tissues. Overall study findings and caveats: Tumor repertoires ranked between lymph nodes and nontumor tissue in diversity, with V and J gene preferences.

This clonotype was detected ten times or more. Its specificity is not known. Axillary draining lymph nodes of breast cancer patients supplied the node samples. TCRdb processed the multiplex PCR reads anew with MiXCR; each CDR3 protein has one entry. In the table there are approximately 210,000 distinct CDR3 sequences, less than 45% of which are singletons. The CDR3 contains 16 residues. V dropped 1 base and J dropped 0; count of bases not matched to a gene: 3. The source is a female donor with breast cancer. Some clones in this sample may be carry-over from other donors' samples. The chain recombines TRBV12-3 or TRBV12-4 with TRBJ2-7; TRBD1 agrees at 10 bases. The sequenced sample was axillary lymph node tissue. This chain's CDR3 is CASSLGDRGPSYEQYF. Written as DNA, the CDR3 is TGTGCCAGCAGTTTAGGGGACAGGGGCCCCTCCTACGAGCAGTACTTC.